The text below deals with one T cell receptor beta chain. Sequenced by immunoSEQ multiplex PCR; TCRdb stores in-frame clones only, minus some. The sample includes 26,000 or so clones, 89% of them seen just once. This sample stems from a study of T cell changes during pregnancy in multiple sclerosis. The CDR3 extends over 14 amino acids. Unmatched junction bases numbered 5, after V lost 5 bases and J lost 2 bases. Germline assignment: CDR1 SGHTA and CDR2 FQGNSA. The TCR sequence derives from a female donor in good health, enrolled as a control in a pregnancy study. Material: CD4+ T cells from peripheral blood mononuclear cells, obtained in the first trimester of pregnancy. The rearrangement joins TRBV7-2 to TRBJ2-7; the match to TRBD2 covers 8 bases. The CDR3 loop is CASSLGTRTYEQYF. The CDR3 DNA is TGTGCCAGCAGCCTAGGGACTAGGACCTACGAGCAGTACTTC.